Listed below are T cell receptor beta chains from one sample, sequenced in a study of cytomegalovirus exposure and HLA in healthy donors. TCRdb's copy holds only in-frame clones and misses some; the assay was immunoSEQ multiplex PCR. The sample consists of tens of thousands of clones, 55% to 70% of them appearing once. The sample comprised PBMCs. These receptors all stem from a boy younger than 18 in good health and CMV-seropositive. The CDR3 runs from the conserved cysteine through the conserved F or W. D genes are given only for firm matches. A row's size may be missing; if present it is once, few, many or a size class.

TRBJ2-1,TRBV7-2,-,-,CASTSGGGAGVYEQFF,TGTGCCAGCACCTCAGGAGGGGGCGCCGGTGTCTATGAGCAGTTCTTC
TRBJ2-1,TRBV5-1,-,-,CASTQDSLVSEQFF,TGCGCCAGCACCCAGGACTCCCTGGTGAGTGAGCAGTTCTTC
TRBJ2-5,TRBV6-1,-,TRBD1,CASTGQGIETQYF,TGTGCCAGCACCGGACAGGGAATAGAGACCCAGTACTTC
TRBJ1-1,TRBV30,few,-,CAWTRGSPNTEAFF,TGTGCCTGGACCCGGGGGTCCCCTAACACTGAAGCTTTCTTT
TRBJ2-1,TRBV2,few,TRBD2,CASSKLAGGRSYNEQFF,TGTGCCAGCAGTAAACTAGCGGGGGGGCGCTCCTACAATGAGCAGTTCTTC
TRBJ1-1,TRBV28,-,-,CASSLSGTEAFF,TGTGCCAGCAGTTTATCAGGGACTGAAGCTTTCTTT
TRBJ1-4,TRBV5-4,-,-,CASSSLGGTNEKLFF,TGTGCCAGCAGCTCCTTGGGGGGGACTAATGAAAAACTGTTTTTT
TRBJ1-1,TRBV7-9,-,TRBD1,CASSPSWPGQGRTEAFF,TGTGCCAGCAGTCCGTCGTGGCCCGGACAGGGGCGCACTGAAGCTTTCTTT
TRBJ2-5,TRBV5-6,-,TRBD2,CASSSSWVAGGQETQYF,TGTGCCAGCAGCTCGTCTTGGGTTGCGGGGGGGCAAGAGACCCAGTACTTC
TRBJ2-7,TRBV5-4,-,-,CASSFGVKGYEQYF,TGTGCCAGCAGCTTCGGGGTAAAGGGCTACGAGCAGTACTTC
TRBJ2-1,TRBV2,-,-,CASSRSDEQFF,TGTGCCAGCAGCCGATCAGATGAGCAGTTCTTC
TRBJ2-3,TRBV6-5,-,TRBD2,CASSYSGGARADTQYF,TGTGCCAGCAGTTACTCCGGGGGGGCGAGGGCAGATACGCAGTATTTT
TRBJ1-1,TRBV27,-,-,CASSIGGNTEAFF,TGTGCCAGCAGTATTGGGGGGAATACTGAAGCTTTCTTT
TRBJ2-7,TRBV29-1,-,TRBD1,CSGQGRGYEQYF,TGCAGCGGACAGGGCAGAGGGTACGAGCAGTACTTC
TRBJ2-7,TRBV7-6,few,TRBD1,CASSERDRGLSYEQYF,TGTGCCAGCAGCGAAAGGGACAGGGGATTATCCTACGAGCAGTACTTC
TRBJ2-5,TRBV9,-,-,CASSVDHWAGETQYF,TGTGCCAGCAGCGTAGATCATTGGGCGGGAGAGACCCAGTACTTC
TRBJ2-5,TRBV5-4,-,TRBD1,CASSRWTGEETQYF,TGTGCCAGCAGCCGATGGACAGGGGAAGAGACCCAGTACTTC
TRBJ1-3,TRBV18,-,-,CASSPWGRSRSGNTIYF,TGTGCCAGCTCACCATGGGGCCGGAGTCGCTCTGGAAACACCATATATTTT
TRBJ2-7,TRBV5-4,-,TRBD1,CASSLSQGAEYEQYF,TGTGCCAGCAGCTTGAGTCAGGGGGCGGAGTACGAGCAGTACTTC